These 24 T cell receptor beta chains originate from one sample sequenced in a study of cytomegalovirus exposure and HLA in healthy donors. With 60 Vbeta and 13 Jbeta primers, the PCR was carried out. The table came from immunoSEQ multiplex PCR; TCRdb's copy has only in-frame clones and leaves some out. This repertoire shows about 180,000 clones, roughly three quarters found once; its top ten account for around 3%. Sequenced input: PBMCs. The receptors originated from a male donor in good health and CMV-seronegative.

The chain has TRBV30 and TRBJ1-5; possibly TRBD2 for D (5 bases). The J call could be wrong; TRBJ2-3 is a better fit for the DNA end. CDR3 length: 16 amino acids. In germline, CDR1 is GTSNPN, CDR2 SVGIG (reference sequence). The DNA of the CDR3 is TGTGCCTGGAGTATTCGAGGGAGATATAGCAATCAGTCCCAGTATTTT. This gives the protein CAWSIRGRYSNQSQYF.

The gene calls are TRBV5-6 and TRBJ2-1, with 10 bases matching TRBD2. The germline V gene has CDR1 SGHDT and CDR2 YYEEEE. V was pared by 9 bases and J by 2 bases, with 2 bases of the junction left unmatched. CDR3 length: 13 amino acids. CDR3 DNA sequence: TGTGCCACCGGGACTAGCGCCTACAATGAGCAGTTCTTC. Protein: CATGTSAYNEQFF.

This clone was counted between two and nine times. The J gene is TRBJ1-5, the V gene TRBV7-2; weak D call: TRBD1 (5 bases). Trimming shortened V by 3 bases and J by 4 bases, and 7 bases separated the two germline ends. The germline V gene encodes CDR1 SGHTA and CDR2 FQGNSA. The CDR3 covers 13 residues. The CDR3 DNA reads TGTGCCAGCAGCTTTCAGGGAAATCAGCCCCAGCATTTT. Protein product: CASSFQGNQPQHF.

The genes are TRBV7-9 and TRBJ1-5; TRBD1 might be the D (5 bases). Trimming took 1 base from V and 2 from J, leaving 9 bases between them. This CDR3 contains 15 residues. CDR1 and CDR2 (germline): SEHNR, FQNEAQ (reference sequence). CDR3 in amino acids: CASSLDGRGNQPQHF. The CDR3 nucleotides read TGTGCCAGCAGCTTAGATGGCAGGGGCAATCAGCCCCAGCATTTT.

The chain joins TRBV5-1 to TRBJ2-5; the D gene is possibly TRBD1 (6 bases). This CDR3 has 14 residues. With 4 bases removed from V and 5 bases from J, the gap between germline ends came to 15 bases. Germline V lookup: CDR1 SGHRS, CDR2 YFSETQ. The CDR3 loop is CASSRGHVSETQYF. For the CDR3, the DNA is TGCGCCAGCAGCCGGGGACATGTGAGCGAGACCCAGTACTTC.

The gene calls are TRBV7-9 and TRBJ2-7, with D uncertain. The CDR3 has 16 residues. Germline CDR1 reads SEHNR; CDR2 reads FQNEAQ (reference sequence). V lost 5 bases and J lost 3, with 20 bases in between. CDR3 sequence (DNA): TGTGCCAGCAGCCCTAGGTCCCTGGAAACGGTCTACGAGCAGTACTTC. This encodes CASSPRSLETVYEQYF.

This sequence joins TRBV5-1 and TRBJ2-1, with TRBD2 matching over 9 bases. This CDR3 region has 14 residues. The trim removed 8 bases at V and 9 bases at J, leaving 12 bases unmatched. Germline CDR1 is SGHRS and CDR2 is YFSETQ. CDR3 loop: CASTGAGGSSEQFF. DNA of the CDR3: TGCGCCAGTACTGGAGCGGGAGGCTCAAGTGAGCAGTTCTTC.

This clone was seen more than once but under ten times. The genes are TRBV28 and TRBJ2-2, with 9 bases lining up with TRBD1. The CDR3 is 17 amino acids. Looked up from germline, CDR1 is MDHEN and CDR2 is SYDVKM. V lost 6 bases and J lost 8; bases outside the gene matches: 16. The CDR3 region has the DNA TGTGCCAGCAGCGGTAGAATGTACAGGGGGCGAAGGGGGGAGCTGTTTTTT. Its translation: CASSGRMYRGRRGELFF.

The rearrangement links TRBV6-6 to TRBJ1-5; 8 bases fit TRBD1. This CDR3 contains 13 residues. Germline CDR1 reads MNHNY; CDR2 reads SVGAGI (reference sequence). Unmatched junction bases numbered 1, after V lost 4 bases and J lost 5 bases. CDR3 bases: TGTGCCAGCAGTTTGGACAGGGATCAGCCCCAGCATTTT. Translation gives CASSLDRDQPQHF.

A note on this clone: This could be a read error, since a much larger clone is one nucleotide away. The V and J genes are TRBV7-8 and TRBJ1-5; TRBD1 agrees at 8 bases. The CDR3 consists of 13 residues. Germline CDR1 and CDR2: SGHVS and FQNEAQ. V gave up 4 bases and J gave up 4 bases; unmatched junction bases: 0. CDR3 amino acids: CASSWTGNQPQHF. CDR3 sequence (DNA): TGTGCCAGCAGCTGGACAGGGAATCAGCCCCAGCATTTT.

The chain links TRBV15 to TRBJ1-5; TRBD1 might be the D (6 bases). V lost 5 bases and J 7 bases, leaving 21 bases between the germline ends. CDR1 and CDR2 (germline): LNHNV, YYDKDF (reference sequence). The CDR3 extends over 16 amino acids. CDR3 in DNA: TGTGCCACCAGCCTAAGGGGGGGTGAAACGGCACAGCCCCAGCATTTT. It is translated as CATSLRGGETAQPQHF.

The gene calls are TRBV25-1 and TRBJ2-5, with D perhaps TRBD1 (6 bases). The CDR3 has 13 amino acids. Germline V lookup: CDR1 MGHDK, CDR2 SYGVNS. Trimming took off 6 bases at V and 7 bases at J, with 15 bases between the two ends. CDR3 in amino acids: CASSLQGPGTQYF. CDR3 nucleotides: TGTGCCAGCAGCCTACAGGGCCCCGGGACCCAGTACTTC.

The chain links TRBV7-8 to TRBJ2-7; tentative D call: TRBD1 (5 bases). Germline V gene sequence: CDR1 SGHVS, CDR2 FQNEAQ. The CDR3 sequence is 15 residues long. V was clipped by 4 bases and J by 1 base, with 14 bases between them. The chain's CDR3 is CASSSSQDTSYEQYF. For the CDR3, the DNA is TGTGCCAGCAGCTCCTCCCAGGACACGTCCTACGAGCAGTACTTC. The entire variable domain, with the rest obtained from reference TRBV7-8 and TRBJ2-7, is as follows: GAGVSQSPRYKVAKRGQDVALRCDPISGHVSLFWYQQALGQGPEFLTYFQNEAQLDKSGLPSDRFFAERPEGSVSTLKIQRTQQEDSAVYLCASSSSQDTSYEQYFGPGTRLTVT.

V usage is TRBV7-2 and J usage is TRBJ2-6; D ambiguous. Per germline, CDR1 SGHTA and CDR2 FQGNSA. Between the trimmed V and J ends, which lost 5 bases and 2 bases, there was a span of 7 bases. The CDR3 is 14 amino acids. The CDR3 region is CASSPLTGANVLTF. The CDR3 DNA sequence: TGTGCCAGCAGCCCACTCACTGGGGCCAACGTCCTGACTTTC.

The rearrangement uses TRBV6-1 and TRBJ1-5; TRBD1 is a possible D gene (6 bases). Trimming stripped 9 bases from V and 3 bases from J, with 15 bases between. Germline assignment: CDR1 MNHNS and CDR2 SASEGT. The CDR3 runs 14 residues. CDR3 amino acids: CASLPWTDNQPQHF. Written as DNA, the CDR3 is TGTGCCAGTCTACCATGGACAGACAATCAGCCCCAGCATTTT.

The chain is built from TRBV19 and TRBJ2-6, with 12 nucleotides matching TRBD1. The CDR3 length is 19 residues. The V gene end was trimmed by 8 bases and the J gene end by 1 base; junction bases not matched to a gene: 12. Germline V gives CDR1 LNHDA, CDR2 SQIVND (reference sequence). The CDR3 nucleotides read TGTGCCAGTTGGACCGCACCGGGACAGGGGGCTTCTGGGGCCAACGTCCTGACTTTC. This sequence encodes CASWTAPGQGASGANVLTF. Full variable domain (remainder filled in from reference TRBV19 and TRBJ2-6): DGGITQSPKYLFRKEGQNVTLSCEQNLNHDAMYWYRQDPGQGLRLIYYSQIVNDFQKGDIAEGYSVSREKKESFPLTVTSAQKNPTAFYLCASWTAPGQGASGANVLTFGAGSRLTVL.

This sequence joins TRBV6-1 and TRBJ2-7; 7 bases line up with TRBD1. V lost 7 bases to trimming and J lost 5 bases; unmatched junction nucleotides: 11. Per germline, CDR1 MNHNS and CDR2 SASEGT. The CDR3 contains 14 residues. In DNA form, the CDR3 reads TGTGCCAGCACAGAAGACAGGGCCCGGGACGAGCAGTACTTC. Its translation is CASTEDRARDEQYF.

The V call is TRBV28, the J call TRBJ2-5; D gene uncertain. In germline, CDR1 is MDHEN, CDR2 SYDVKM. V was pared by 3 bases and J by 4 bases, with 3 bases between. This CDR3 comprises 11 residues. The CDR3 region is CASSLAETQYF. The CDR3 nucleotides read TGTGCCAGCAGTTTGGCAGAGACCCAGTACTTC.

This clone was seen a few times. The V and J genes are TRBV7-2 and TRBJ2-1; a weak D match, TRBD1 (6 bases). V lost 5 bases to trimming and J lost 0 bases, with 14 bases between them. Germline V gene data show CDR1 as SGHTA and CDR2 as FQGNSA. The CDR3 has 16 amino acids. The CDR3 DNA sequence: TGTGCCAGCAGCCCCCTGGGGGCGGGCTCCTACAATGAGCAGTTCTTC. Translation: CASSPLGAGSYNEQFF.

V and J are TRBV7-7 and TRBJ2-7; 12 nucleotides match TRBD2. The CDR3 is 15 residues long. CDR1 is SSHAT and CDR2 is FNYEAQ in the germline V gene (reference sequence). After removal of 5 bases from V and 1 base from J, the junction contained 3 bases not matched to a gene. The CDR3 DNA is TGTGCCAGCAGCGTCGGGACTAGCGGGTCCTACGAGCAGTACTTC. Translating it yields CASSVGTSGSYEQYF.

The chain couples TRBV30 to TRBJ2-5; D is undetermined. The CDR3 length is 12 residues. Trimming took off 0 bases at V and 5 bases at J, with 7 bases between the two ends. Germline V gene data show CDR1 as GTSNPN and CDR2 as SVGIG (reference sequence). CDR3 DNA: TGTGCCTGGAGTGTAATCTCGGAGACCCAGTACTTC. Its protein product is CAWSVISETQYF.

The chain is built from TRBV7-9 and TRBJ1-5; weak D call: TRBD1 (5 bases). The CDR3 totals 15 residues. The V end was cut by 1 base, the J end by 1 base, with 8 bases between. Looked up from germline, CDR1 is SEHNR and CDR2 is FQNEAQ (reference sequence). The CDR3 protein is CASSLGQGSNQPQHF. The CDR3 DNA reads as TGTGCCAGCAGCTTAGGTCAGGGAAGCAATCAGCCCCAGCATTTT.

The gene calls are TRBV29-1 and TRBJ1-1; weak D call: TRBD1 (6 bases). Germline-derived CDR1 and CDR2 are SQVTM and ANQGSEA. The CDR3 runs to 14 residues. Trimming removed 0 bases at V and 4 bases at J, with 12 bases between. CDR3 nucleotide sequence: TGCAGCGTTGAAGAGCAGGGGACGAGCACTGAAGCTTTCTTT. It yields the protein CSVEEQGTSTEAFF.

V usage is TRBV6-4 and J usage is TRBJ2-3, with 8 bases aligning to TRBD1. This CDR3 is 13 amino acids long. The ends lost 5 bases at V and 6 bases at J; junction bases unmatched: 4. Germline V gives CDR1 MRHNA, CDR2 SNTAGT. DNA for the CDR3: TGTGCCAGCAGTCCCCAGGGGGCCGATACGCAGTATTTT. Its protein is CASSPQGADTQYF.